This TCR beta chain was captured by sequencing in a study of identical twins. cDNA carried unique molecular identifiers, and a universal primer site was added by template switching. TCRdb itself ran the 5' RACE reads through MiXCR, one entry per CDR3 protein. This sample yields 470,000 or so distinct CDR3 sequences, of which 20% to 30% are seen a single time; 2.9% belongs to the top ten. This clonotype occurred a few times. CDR3 length equals 13 residues. Between the trimmed V and J ends, which lost 3 bases and 3 bases, there was a span of 8 bases. Germline V gene data show CDR1 as ENHRY and CDR2 as SYGVKD. This sample also appeared in a second study, on T cells expressing NK-cell markers. That study reports: The TCR beta repertoires were obtained from sorted CD3+CD56+NKG2C+, CD3+CD56+NKG2C- and CD3+CD56-NKG2C+ T cells. Unclear, still, was the HCMV specificity of the expanded NKG2C+ T cell clones.

The TCR comes from a woman aged 18-30 years in good health. V is TRBV10-3 and J is TRBJ1-2, with no clear D. Sequencing used CD4+ T cells sorted from blood. The CDR3 coding sequence is TGTGCCATCAGTGATAGGGAGGACTATGGCTACACCTTC. It codes for CAISDREDYGYTF.